The clone carrying this TCR beta chain has a handful of counts. Primers: 60 Vbeta forward and 13 Jbeta reverse. TCRdb keeps only in-frame clones here, not all; method: immunoSEQ multiplex PCR. Of 100,000 to 150,000 clones listed, approximately 80% are singletons. These data come from a study of cytomegalovirus exposure and HLA in healthy donors. The CDR3 covers 16 residues. V gave up 3 bases and J gave up 2 bases; unmatched junction bases: 7. Germline-derived CDR1 and CDR2 are SEHNR and FQNEAQ (reference sequence). The TCR originated in a human donor in good health. Source material: PBMCs. The chain couples TRBV7-9 to TRBJ2-3; 8 bases are shared with TRBD2. The CDR3 here is CASSFSGGRPTDTQYF. The CDR3 region has the DNA TGTGCCAGCAGCTTCAGCGGGGGTCGACCCACAGATACGCAGTATTTT.